Below, one T cell receptor beta chain is given with its context. Its target is unknown. As part of sample collection, lesional scalp punch biopsies and peripheral blood were taken from alopecia areata patients. These data are taken from a study of CD8+ T cells in alopecia areata. Whole-study context: Treated individuals took tofacitinib by mouth, 5 to 10 mg twice daily. Treatment with tofacitinib (6 to 18 months) was followed by 6 months off drug. General observations from the study: Clonality in lesional scalp, especially alopecia totalis/universalis, exceeded that of normal scalp.

cDNA reverse transcribed from extracted RNA served as the sequencing template. TCRdb's table, derived via immunoSEQ multiplex PCR, lists solely in-frame clones and lacks some. The sample holds fewer than 200,000 clones, approximately 56% seen once. Germline values: CDR1 SGHRS, CDR2 YFSETQ. After removal of 6 bases from V and 5 bases from J, the junction contained 7 bases not matched to a gene. This CDR3 spans 13 amino acids. The sequence derives from a human donor with alopecia areata. The V call is TRBV5-1, the J call TRBJ1-2; 7 bases fit TRBD1. The material sequenced was CD4+ T cells sorted from blood, taken at week 0. The CDR3 DNA is TGCGCCAGCAATACCGGGACAGAATATGGCTACACCTTC. Translating gives CASNTGTEYGYTF.